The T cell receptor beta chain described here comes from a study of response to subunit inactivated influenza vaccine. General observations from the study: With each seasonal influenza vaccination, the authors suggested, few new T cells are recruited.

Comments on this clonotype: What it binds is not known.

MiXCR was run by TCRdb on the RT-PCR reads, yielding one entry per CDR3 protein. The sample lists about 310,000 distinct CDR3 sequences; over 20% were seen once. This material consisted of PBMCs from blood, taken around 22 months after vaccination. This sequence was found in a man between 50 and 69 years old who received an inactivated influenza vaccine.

In DNA form, the CDR3 reads TGCGCCAGCAGCTCGGAGGGACAACCTACGAGGGAGCAGTACTTC. Translating gives CASSSEGQPTREQYF. The chain combines TRBV5-1 with TRBJ2-7; D is perhaps TRBD1 or TRBD2 (6 bases each). The CDR3 extends over 15 amino acids. The germline V gene encodes CDR1 SGHRS and CDR2 YFSETQ. Between the trimmed V and J ends, which lost 3 bases and 7 bases, there was a span of 20 bases. The complete variable domain, with remaining parts taken from reference TRBV5-1 and TRBJ2-7, reads KAGVTQTPRYLIKTRGQQVTLSCSPISGHRSVSWYQQTPGQGLQFLFEYFSETQRNKGNFPGRFSGRQFSNSRSEMNVSTLELGDSALYLCASSSEGQPTREQYFGPGTRLTVT.